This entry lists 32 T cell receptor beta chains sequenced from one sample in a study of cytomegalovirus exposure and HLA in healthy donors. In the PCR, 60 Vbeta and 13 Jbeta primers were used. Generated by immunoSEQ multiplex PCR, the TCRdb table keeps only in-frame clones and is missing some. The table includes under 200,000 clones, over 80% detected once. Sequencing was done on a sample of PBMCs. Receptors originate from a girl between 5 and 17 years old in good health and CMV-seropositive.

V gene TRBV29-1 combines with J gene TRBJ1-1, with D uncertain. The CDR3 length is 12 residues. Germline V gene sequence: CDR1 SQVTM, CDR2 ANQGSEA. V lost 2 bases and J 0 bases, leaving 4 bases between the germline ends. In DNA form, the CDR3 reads TGCAGCGTTGAATCAGTGAACACTGAAGCTTTCTTT. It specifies CSVESVNTEAFF. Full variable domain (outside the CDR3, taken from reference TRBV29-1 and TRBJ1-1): SAVISQKPSRDICQRGTSLTIQCQVDSQVTMMFWYRQQPGQSLTLIATANQGSEATYESGFVIDKFPISRPNLTFSTLTVSNMSPEDSSIYLCSVESVNTEAFFGQGTRLTVV.

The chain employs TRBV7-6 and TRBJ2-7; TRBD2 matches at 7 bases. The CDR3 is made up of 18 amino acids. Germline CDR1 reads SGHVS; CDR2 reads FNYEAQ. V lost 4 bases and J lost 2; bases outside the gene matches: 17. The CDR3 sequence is CASSSRYRSRDYAYEQYF. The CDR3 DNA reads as TGTGCCAGCAGCTCTCGATACAGGAGCCGGGACTACGCCTACGAGCAGTACTTC.

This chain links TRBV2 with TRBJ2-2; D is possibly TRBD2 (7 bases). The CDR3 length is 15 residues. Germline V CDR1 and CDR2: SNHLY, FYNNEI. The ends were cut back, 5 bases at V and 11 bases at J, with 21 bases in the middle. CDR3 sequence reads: CASSWGGRLSLELFF. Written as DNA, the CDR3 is TGTGCCAGCAGTTGGGGGGGGCGCTTGAGTCTAGAGCTGTTTTTT.

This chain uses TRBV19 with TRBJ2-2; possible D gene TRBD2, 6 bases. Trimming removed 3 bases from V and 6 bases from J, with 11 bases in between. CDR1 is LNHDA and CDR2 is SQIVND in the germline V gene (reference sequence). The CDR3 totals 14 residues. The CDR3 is CASSMEGRAGELFF. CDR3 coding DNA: TGTGCCAGTAGTATGGAGGGTCGGGCCGGGGAGCTGTTTTTT.

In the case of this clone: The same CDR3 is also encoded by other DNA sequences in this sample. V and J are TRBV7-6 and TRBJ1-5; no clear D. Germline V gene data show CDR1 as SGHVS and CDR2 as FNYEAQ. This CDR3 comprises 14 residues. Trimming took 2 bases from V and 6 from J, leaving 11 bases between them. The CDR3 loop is CASSLSPRSQPQHF. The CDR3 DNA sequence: TGTGCCAGCAGCTTATCCCCCAGGTCTCAGCCCCAGCATTTT.

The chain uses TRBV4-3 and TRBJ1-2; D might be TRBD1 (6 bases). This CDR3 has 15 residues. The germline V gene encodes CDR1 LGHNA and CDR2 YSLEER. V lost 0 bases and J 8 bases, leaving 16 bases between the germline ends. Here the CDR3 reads CASSQDRARGEGYTF. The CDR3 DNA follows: TGCGCCAGCAGCCAAGATCGGGCCAGGGGTGAAGGCTACACCTTC.

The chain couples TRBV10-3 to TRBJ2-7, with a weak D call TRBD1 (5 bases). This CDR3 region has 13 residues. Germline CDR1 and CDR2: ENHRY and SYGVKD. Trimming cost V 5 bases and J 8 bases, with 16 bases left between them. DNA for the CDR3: TGTGCCATCAGTCCGCCCCCAGGGTTCCAGCAGTACTTC. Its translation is CAISPPPGFQQYF.

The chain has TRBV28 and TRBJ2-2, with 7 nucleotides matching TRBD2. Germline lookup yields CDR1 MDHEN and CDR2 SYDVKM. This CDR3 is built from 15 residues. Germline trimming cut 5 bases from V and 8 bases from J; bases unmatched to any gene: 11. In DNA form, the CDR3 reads TGTGCCAGCAGTGGAACAAAAGGACTAGGTGGGGAGCTGTTTTTT. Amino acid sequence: CASSGTKGLGGELFF.

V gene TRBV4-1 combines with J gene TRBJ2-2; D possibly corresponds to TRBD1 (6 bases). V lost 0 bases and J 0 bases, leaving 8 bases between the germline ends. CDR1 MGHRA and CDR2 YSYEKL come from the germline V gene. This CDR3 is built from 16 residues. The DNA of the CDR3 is TGCGCCAGCAGCCAAGATCCAGGGGCGAACACCGGGGAGCTGTTTTTT. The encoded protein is CASSQDPGANTGELFF.

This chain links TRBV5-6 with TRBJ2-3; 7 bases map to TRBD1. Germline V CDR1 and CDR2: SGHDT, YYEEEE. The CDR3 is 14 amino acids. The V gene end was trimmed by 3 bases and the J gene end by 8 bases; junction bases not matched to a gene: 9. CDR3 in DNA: TGTGCCAGCAGCTACCTTTACAGGGGAAGTACGCAGTATTTT. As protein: CASSYLYRGSTQYF. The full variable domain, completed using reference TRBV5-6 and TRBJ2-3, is DAGVTQSPTHLIKTRGQQVTLRCSPKSGHDTVSWYQQALGQGPQFIFQYYEEEERQRGNFPDRFSGHQFPNYSSELNVNALLLGDSALYLCASSYLYRGSTQYFGPGTRLTVL.

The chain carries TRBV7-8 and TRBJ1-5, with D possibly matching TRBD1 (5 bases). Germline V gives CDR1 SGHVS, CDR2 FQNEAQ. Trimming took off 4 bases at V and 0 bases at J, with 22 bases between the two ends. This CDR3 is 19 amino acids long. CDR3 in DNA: TGTGCCAGCAGCTCATCCGGGACTAGCCTTACCCATAGCAATCAGCCCCAGCATTTT. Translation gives CASSSSGTSLTHSNQPQHF. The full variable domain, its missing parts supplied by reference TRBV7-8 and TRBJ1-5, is GAGVSQSPRYKVAKRGQDVALRCDPISGHVSLFWYQQALGQGPEFLTYFQNEAQLDKSGLPSDRFFAERPEGSVSTLKIQRTQQEDSAVYLCASSSSGTSLTHSNQPQHFGDGTRLSIL.

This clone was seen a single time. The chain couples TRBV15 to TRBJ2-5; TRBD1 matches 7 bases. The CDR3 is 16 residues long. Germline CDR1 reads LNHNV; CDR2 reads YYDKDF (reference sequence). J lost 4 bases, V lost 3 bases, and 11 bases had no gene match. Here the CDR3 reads CATSRFRDSKGETQYF. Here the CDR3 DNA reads TGTGCCACCAGCAGGTTCCGGGACAGCAAGGGAGAGACCCAGTACTTC.

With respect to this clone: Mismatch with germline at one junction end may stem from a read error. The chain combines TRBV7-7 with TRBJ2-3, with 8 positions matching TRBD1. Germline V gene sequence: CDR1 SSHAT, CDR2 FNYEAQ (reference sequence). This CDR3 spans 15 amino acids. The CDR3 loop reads CASSDGTGLTDTQYF. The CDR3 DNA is TGTGCTAGCAGCGACGGGACAGGACTCACAGATACGCAGTATTTT. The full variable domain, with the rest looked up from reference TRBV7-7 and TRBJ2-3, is GAGVSQSPRYKVTKRGQDVTLRCDPISSHATLYWYQQALGQGPEFLTYFNYEAQPDKSGLPSDRFSAERPEGSISTLTIQRTEQRDSAMYRCASSDGTGLTDTQYFGPGTRLTVL.

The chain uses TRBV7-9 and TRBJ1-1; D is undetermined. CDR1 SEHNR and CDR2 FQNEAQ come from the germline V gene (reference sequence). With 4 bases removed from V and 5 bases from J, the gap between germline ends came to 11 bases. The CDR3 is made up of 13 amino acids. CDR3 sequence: CASSSDRGTEAFF. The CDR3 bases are TGTGCCAGCAGCTCAGACCGGGGAACTGAAGCTTTCTTT.

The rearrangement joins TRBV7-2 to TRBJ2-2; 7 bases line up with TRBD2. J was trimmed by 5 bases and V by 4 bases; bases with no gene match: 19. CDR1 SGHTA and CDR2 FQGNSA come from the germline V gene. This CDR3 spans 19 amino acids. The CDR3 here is CASSSPNAGENYRTGELFF. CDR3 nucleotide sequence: TGTGCCAGCAGCTCCCCTAACGCGGGAGAGAATTATAGAACCGGGGAGCTGTTTTTT.

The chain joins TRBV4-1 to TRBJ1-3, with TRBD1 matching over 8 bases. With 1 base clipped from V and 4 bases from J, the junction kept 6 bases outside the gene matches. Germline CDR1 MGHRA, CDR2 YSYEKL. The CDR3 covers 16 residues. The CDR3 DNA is TGCGCCAGCAGCCAAGGTCCGACAGGGGTCGGAAACACCATATATTTT. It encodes CASSQGPTGVGNTIYF.

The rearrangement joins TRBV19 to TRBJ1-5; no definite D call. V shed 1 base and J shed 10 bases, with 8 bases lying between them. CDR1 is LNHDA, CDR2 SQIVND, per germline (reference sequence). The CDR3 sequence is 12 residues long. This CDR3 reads CASSIAASPQHF. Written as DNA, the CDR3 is TGTGCCAGTAGTATAGCTGCGAGTCCCCAGCATTTT.

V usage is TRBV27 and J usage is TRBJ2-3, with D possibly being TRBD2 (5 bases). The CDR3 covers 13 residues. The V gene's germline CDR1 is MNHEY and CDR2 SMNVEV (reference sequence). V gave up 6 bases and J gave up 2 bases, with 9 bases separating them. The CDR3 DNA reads TGTGCCAGCAGATCGGGGAACACAGATACGCAGTATTTT. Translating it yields CASRSGNTDTQYF.

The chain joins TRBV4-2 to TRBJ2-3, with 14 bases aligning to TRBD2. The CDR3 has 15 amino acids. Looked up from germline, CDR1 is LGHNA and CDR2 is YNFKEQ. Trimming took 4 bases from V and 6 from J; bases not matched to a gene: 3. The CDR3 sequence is CASSLTSGREDTQYF. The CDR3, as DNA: TGTGCCAGCAGCCTGACTAGCGGGAGGGAGGATACGCAGTATTTT.

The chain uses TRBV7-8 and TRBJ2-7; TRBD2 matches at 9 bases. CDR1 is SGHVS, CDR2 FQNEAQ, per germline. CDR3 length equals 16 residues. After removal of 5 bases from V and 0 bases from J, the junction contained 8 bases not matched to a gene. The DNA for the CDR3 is TGTGCCAGCAGCACTGAGCGGGGGGCCAGCTCCTACGAGCAGTACTTC. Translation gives CASSTERGASSYEQYF.

CDR3 coding DNA: TGTGCCATCAGTGAGTTATCATCCGGGGACACGAGGATCCACGAGCAGTACTTC. Protein sequence: CAISELSSGDTRIHEQYF. The rearrangement uses TRBV10-3 and TRBJ2-7; D may be TRBD1 (6 bases). CDR3 size: 18 residues. From germline, CDR1 is ENHRY and CDR2 SYGVKD. Trimming stripped 1 base from V and 5 bases from J, with 24 bases between.

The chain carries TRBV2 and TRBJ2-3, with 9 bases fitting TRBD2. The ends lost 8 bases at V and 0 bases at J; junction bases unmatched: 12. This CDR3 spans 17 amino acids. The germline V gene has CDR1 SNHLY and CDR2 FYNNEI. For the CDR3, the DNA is TGTGCCAGCGCCATCCTGACTAGCGGAGCTAGCACAGATACGCAGTATTTT. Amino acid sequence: CASAILTSGASTDTQYF.

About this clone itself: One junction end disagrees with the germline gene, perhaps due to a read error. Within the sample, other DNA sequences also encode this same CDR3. DNA of the CDR3: TGTGCTTGGAGTGGACGGAGGGACACTGAAGCTTTCTTT. Translated, it gives CAWSGRRDTEAFF. The rearrangement uses TRBV30 and TRBJ1-1; D unclear. Germline V gene lookup returns CDR1 GTSNPN and CDR2 SVGIG (reference sequence). This CDR3 is built from 13 residues.

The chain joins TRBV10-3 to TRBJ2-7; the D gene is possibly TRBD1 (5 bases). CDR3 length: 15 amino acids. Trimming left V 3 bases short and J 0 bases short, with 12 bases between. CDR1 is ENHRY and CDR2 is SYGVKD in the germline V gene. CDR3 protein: CAISDQGLSSYEQYF. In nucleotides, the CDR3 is TGTGCCATCAGTGATCAGGGCCTAAGCTCCTACGAGCAGTACTTC.

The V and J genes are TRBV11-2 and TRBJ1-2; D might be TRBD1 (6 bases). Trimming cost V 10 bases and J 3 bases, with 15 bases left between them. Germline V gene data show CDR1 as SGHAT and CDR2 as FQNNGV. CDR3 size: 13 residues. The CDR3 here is CATRGGVDYGYTF. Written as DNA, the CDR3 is TGTGCCACCCGAGGGGGAGTCGACTATGGCTACACCTTC. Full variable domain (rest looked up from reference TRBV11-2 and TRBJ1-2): EAGVAQSPRYKIIEKRQSVAFWCNPISGHATLYWYQQILGQGPKLLIQFQNNGVVDDSQLPKDRFSAERLKGVDSTLKIQPAKLEDSAVYLCATRGGVDYGYTFGSGTRLTVV.

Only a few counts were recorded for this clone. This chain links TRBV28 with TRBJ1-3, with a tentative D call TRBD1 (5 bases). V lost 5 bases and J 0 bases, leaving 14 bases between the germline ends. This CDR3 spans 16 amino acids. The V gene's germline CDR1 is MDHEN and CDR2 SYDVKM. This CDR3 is CASSLDQGYSGNTIYF. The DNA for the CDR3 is TGTGCCAGCAGTCTAGACCAGGGCTACTCTGGAAACACCATATATTTT.

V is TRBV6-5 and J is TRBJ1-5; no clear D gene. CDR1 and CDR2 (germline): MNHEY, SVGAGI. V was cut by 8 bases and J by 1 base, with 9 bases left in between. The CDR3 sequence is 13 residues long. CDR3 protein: CASRRASNQPQHF. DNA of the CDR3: TGTGCCAGCCGACGAGCGAGCAATCAGCCCCAGCATTTT.

DNA of the CDR3: TGTGCCAGCAGTAGCGGGGTTAGCACAGATACGCAGTATTTT. Its translation is CASSSGVSTDTQYF. The chain couples TRBV6-5 to TRBJ2-3; 7 bases align to TRBD2. The CDR3 has 14 amino acids. V lost 5 bases to trimming and J lost 0 bases; unmatched junction nucleotides: 2. CDR1 is MNHEY and CDR2 is SVGAGI in the germline V gene.

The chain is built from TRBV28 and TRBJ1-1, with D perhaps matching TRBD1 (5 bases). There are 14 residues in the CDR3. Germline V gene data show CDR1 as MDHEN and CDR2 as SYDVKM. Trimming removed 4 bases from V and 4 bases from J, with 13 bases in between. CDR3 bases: TGTGCCAGCAGTTCCTTTAGGGGCTTCACTGAAGCTTTCTTT. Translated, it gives CASSSFRGFTEAFF.

The CDR3 loop reads CASSLGTGGYEQYF. The CDR3 DNA is TGTGCCAGCAGCTTAGGGACAGGGGGCTACGAGCAGTACTTC. This sequence joins TRBV11-2 and TRBJ2-7, with 10 bases identical to TRBD1. This CDR3 contains 14 residues. The V and J ends lost 1 base and 3 bases, in that order; junction bases with no gene match: 0. Germline V gene sequence: CDR1 SGHAT, CDR2 FQNNGV.

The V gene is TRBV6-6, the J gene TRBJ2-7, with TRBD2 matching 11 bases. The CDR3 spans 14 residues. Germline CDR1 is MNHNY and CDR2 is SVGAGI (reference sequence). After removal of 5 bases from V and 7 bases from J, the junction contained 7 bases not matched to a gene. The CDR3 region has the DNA TGTGCCAGCAGTACTAGCGGGGGCCTCTGGGAGCAGTACTTC. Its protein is CASSTSGGLWEQYF.

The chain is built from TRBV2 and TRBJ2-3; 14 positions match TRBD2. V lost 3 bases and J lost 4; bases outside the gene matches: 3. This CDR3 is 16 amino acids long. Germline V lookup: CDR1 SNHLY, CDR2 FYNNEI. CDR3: CASSETSGRAADTQYF. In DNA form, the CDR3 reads TGTGCCAGCAGTGAGACTAGCGGGAGGGCCGCAGATACGCAGTATTTT.